The clone carrying this T cell receptor (delta chain) has a handful of counts. Antigen specificity is unknown. The amino acid sequence in TCRdb belongs to a much larger clone and departs from this DNA's translation at residue 7, likely a sequencing read error; the sequence shown is translated from the DNA. This sample is drawn from a study of γδ T cells in repeated Plasmodium falciparum infection. Study-level background: Four controlled malaria infections with P. falciparum NF54 spanned about 600 days. Study outcomes and limitations: Repeated controlled infections reportedly drove waves of new clonotype selection in Vdelta2-negative, mostly Vdelta1+, gammadelta repertoires. One small rural Malian village, predominantly a single ethnic group, supplied the cohort.

Bulk repertoires came from Vgamma9/Vdelta2+ or Vdelta2-negative gammadelta T cells flow-sorted from PBMC. TCRdb made new clone calls on the multiplex PCR reads using CATT. Of 70,000 to 95,000 delta-chain clones detected, 1.4% appear once; the ten largest clones hold roughly 9.5%. V trimming: 2 bases; J trimming: 2 bases; junction bases outside the gene matches: 14. This CDR3 comprises 17 residues. CDR1 TVYSNPD and CDR2 GDNSRS come from the germline V gene (reference sequence). Material: gamma-delta T cells from blood. The chain is built from TRDV3 and TRDJ1, with 10 bases fitting TRDD3. Here the J gene was assigned by germline matching of the DNA, as TCRdb has none. The sequence derives from a pool of human donors (malaria-infected and uninfected, not separated). The chain's CDR3 is CAFLLSRGIRWTDKLIF. As DNA, the CDR3 is TGTGCCTTTTTACTGTCCCGGGGGATACGGTGGACCGATAAACTCATCTTT.